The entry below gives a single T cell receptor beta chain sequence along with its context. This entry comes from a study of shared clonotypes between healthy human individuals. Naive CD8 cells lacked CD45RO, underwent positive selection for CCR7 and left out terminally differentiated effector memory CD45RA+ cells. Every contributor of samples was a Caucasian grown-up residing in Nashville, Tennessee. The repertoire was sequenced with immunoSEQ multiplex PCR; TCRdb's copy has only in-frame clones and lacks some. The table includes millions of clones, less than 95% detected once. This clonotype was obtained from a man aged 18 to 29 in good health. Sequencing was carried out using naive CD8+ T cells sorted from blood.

The CDR3 bases are TGTGCCAGCAGCCAAGATGTGGGGGCTCTCGAGCAGTACTTC. Its translation is CASSQDVGALEQYF. The chain carries TRBV4-2 and TRBJ2-7, with D possibly matching TRBD1 (6 bases). V lost 0 bases, J lost 6 bases, and 12 bases lay in between. The CDR3 length is 14 residues. Germline assignment: CDR1 LGHNA and CDR2 YNFKEQ.